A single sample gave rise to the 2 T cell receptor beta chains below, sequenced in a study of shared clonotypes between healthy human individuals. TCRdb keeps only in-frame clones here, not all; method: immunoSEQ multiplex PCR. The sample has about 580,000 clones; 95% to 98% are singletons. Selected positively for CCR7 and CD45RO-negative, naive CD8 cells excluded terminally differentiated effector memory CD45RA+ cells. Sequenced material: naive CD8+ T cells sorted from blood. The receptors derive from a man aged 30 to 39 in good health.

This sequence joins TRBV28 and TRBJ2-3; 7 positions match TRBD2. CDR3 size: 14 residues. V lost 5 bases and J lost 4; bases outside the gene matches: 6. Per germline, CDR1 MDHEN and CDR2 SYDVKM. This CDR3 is CASSVTSAADTQYF. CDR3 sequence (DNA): TGTGCCAGCAGTGTTACTAGCGCGGCAGATACGCAGTATTTT.

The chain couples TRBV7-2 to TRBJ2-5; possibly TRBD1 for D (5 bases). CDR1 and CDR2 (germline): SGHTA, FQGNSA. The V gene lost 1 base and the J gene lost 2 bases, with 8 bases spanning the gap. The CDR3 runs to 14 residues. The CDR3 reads CASSLVDRQETQYF. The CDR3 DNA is TGTGCCAGCAGCTTAGTAGACAGACAAGAGACCCAGTACTTC.